These T cell receptor beta chains were read from a single sample in a study of long-term antiretroviral therapy in people with HIV. The repertoire was sequenced with immunoSEQ multiplex PCR; TCRdb's copy has only in-frame clones and lacks some. The sample contains more than 30,000 clones, 83% of which appear only once. The material sequenced was unsorted PBMCs, taken 0.4 years before starting antiretroviral therapy. These receptors originate from a man in his late teens or twenties with HIV. CDR3s leave out the opening cysteine and the closing phenylalanine or tryptophan. Not all rows give a size; the values are once, few, many and, for expanded clones, a class.

ASSLERFTYEQY | TRBV7-2 | NA | TRBJ2-7
AFQGAMNIQY | TRBV30 | once | TRBJ2-4
ASSFWDRDEKLF | TRBV7-9 | NA | TRBJ1-4
ASSVVVRKNYEQY | TRBV9 | NA | TRBJ2-7
ASAPERGDYNEQF | TRBV2 | NA | TRBJ2-1
ASSSSGQGYEQY | TRBV7-9 | NA | TRBJ2-7
ASSGAGLSYEQY | TRBV10-1 | NA | TRBJ2-7
ASSLAAGRVDDEQF | TRBV7-7 | NA | TRBJ2-1
SVSTGDGNQPQH | TRBV29-1 | NA | TRBJ1-5
ASTALPTANEQF | TRBV28 | NA | TRBJ2-1
ASSAAGTANTEAF | TRBV13 | NA | TRBJ1-1
ASSYSRGAHQPQH | TRBV6-5 | NA | TRBJ1-5
ASSLANTDTQY | TRBV7-2 | once | TRBJ2-3
ASRDPRGTEAF | TRBV5-1 | NA | TRBJ1-1
ASSYGSDYT | TRBV6-6 | NA | TRBJ1-2
ASSSPAALSDEQF | TRBV28 | NA | TRBJ2-1
ASSEAGAPYNEQF | TRBV6-1 | NA | TRBJ2-1
ASSFAGRANEQF | TRBV27 | NA | TRBJ2-1